One sample yielded the 21 T cell receptor beta chains listed below, sequenced in a study of CD8 T cells in ankylosing spondylitis. TCRdb called the 5' RACE reads again in MiXCR, with one record for every CDR3 protein. The data hold about 220,000 distinct CDR3 sequences, with roughly 26% observed a single time. The material sequenced was blood, either unsorted or a sorted T cell fraction (not recorded which). These receptors all come from a male donor with ankylosing spondylitis or in good health (not recorded which).

This clonotype was observed many times. The chain combines TRBV29-1 with TRBJ2-1, with D unclear. This CDR3 is 12 amino acids long. The ends were cut back, 4 bases at V and 7 bases at J, with 11 bases in the middle. From germline, CDR1 is SQVTM and CDR2 ANQGSEA. CDR3 region: CSVAPTRNEQFF. The DNA for the CDR3 is TGCAGCGTTGCGCCCACCCGGAATGAGCAGTTCTTC.

This clonotype was detected many times. The chain combines TRBV5-1 with TRBJ1-1, with 9 bases that match TRBD1. V was clipped by 4 bases and J by 6 bases; unmatched bases: 1. Germline V gives CDR1 SGHRS, CDR2 YFSETQ. This CDR3 spans 12 amino acids. The CDR3 DNA follows: TGCGCCAGCAGCAGGGACAGGGCTGAAGCTTTCTTT. This gives the protein CASSRDRAEAFF.

This clonotype was observed many times. The chain combines TRBV11-2 with TRBJ2-5; 10 nucleotides match TRBD2. Germline CDR1 SGHAT, CDR2 FQNNGV. The length of the CDR3 is 13 residues. The V and J ends lost 3 bases and 5 bases, in that order; junction bases with no gene match: 0. CDR3 sequence (DNA): TGTGCCAGCAGCTTGGGACTAGCGGAGACCCAGTACTTC. This sequence encodes CASSLGLAETQYF. The full variable domain, rest sourced from reference TRBV11-2 and TRBJ2-5, is EAGVAQSPRYKIIEKRQSVAFWCNPISGHATLYWYQQILGQGPKLLIQFQNNGVVDDSQLPKDRFSAERLKGVDSTLKIQPAKLEDSAVYLCASSLGLAETQYFGPGTRLLVL.

This clonotype was found many times. The chain carries TRBV7-3 and TRBJ1-6, with D uncertain. The CDR3 consists of 13 residues. V gave up 3 bases and J gave up 6 bases, with 6 bases separating them. In germline, CDR1 is SGHTA, CDR2 FQGTGA. CDR3 bases: TGTGCCAGCAGCTTTGGAGCTAATTCACCCCTCCACTTT. This gives the protein CASSFGANSPLHF.

The V call is TRBV5-1, the J call TRBJ2-1; maybe TRBD2 (6 bases). V lost 0 bases to trimming and J lost 3 bases, with 10 bases between them. Germline-derived CDR1 and CDR2 are SGHRS and YFSETQ. CDR3 length: 15 amino acids. The CDR3 reads CASSLVVGLYNEQFF. The CDR3 DNA reads TGCGCCAGCAGCTTGGTGGTGGGACTCTACAATGAGCAGTTCTTC.

This clonotype showed up many times. This chain uses TRBV7-9 with TRBJ1-4; D remains ambiguous. In germline, CDR1 is SEHNR, CDR2 FQNEAQ (reference sequence). This CDR3 has 14 amino acids. Between the trimmed V and J ends, which lost 5 bases and 0 bases, there was a span of 7 bases. Here the CDR3 reads CASSLHTTNEKLFF. CDR3 nucleotides: TGTGCCAGCAGCCTTCATACAACTAATGAAAAACTGTTTTTT.

A remark on this clonotype: A clone one base away is much larger, so this may be a read error. The V call is TRBV12-3 or TRBV12-4, the J call TRBJ1-1; 9 bases agree with TRBD1. The CDR3 is made up of 12 amino acids. CDR3 amino acids: CATSLGQGEAFF. The CDR3 DNA reads as TGTGCCACCAGTCTCGGACAGGGGGAAGCTTTCTTT.

This clonotype has only a few counts. This chain links TRBV4-2 with TRBJ2-5, with TRBD1 matching over 9 bases. CDR1 LGHNA and CDR2 YNFKEQ come from the germline V gene. The CDR3 is 15 residues long. V dropped 0 bases and J dropped 2; count of bases not matched to a gene: 1. CDR3 residues: CASSQEDRGQETQYF. CDR3 nucleotides: TGTGCCAGCAGCCAAGAAGACAGGGGGCAAGAGACCCAGTACTTC.

The V gene is TRBV20-1, the J gene TRBJ2-3, with 7 bases identical to TRBD2. The J segment lost 3 bases and the V segment lost 3 bases, leaving 3 bases of the junction unmatched. CDR3 length equals 13 residues. In germline, CDR1 is DFQATT, CDR2 SNEGSKA (reference sequence). The CDR3 sequence is CSASREVTDTQYF. The CDR3 nucleotides are TGCAGTGCTAGCCGGGAGGTGACAGATACGCAGTATTTT.

This clonotype was counted ten times or more. The chain employs TRBV5-1 and TRBJ2-2; 9 positions match TRBD2. The CDR3 has 16 amino acids. CDR1 is SGHRS and CDR2 is YFSETQ in the germline V gene. V gave up 4 bases and J gave up 7 bases; unmatched junction bases: 11. CDR3 region: CASSPFASGTVGELFF. The CDR3 DNA reads as TGCGCCAGCAGCCCCTTTGCTAGCGGGACGGTCGGGGAGCTGTTTTTT.

This clonotype was counted ten times or more. The chain has TRBV4-3 and TRBJ2-5; tentatively, D is TRBD2 (5 bases). Looked up from germline, CDR1 is LGHNA and CDR2 is YSLEER. The CDR3 covers 13 residues. V was trimmed by 8 bases and J by 3 bases, leaving 13 bases between them. The CDR3, as DNA: TGCGCCAGCGCGGGTGGGAGCGAAGAGACCCAGTACTTC. It codes for CASAGGSEETQYF.

For this clonotype: At one of its ends the junction is not consistent with the germline gene, which may arise from a read error. The chain uses TRBV20-1 and TRBJ2-7; TRBD2 matches at 9 bases. From germline, CDR1 is DFQATT and CDR2 SNEGSKA (reference sequence). CDR3 size: 14 residues. CDR3 amino acids: CSAQTGTSSHEQYF. The CDR3 DNA follows: TGCAGTGCCCAAACCGGGACTAGCTCCCACGAGCAGTACTTC.

This clonotype was counted at least ten times. The chain carries TRBV7-2 and TRBJ1-2, with D possibly being TRBD1 (6 bases). V was trimmed by 3 bases and J by 4 bases, leaving 15 bases between them. The CDR3 consists of 15 residues. CDR1 and CDR2 (germline): SGHTA, FQGNSA. DNA of the CDR3: TGTGCCAGCAGCTTCACAGGGCTGGGGGTCTATGGCTACACCTTC. Translated, it gives CASSFTGLGVYGYTF. Using reference TRBV7-2 and TRBJ1-2 for the parts outside the CDR3, the full variable domain is GAGVSQSPSNKVTEKGKDVELRCDPISGHTALYWYRQSLGQGLEFLIYFQGNSAPDKSGLPSDRFSAERTGGSVSTLTIQRTQQEDSAVYLCASSFTGLGVYGYTFGSGTRLTVV.

The chain uses TRBV12-3 or TRBV12-4 and TRBJ1-2; D may be TRBD1 (5 bases). V lost 1 base, J lost 4 bases, and 10 bases lay in between. The CDR3 contains 14 residues. CDR3: CASSLGDQLYGYTF. The CDR3 DNA follows: TGTGCCAGCAGTTTAGGGGACCAACTCTATGGCTACACCTTC.

The chain recombines TRBV20-1 with TRBJ2-7; TRBD2 matches 8 bases. V dropped 1 base and J dropped 2; count of bases not matched to a gene: 4. The germline gives CDR1 DFQATT, CDR2 SNEGSKA (reference sequence). The length of the CDR3 is 14 residues. CDR3 nucleotide sequence: TGCAGTGCTAGAGGAAGCGGGAGCCCCTACGAGCAGTACTTC. Encoded protein: CSARGSGSPYEQYF.

The chain combines TRBV7-2 with TRBJ2-3; D uncertain. The CDR3 runs to 13 residues. V gave up 4 bases and J gave up 0 bases, with 5 bases separating them. Germline CDR1 and CDR2: SGHTA and FQGNSA. The CDR3 sequence: CASSYTSTDTQYF. DNA of the CDR3: TGTGCCAGCAGCTACACCAGCACAGATACGCAGTATTTT.

The rearrangement uses TRBV5-1 and TRBJ2-1, with 14 positions matching TRBD2. The germline CDR1 and CDR2 sequences are SGHRS and YFSETQ. This CDR3 region has 15 residues. The V segment lost 4 bases and the J segment 9 bases; nucleotides outside the gene matches: 6. This chain's CDR3 is CASSTGTSGGSEQFF. The CDR3 DNA sequence: TGCGCCAGCAGCACCGGGACTAGCGGGGGAAGTGAGCAGTTCTTC.

This clonotype was observed a single time. This chain links TRBV12-3 or TRBV12-4 with TRBJ2-7; tentative D call: TRBD2 (5 bases). The CDR3 has 13 residues. The V gene lost 6 bases and the J gene lost 1 base, with 10 bases spanning the gap. As DNA, the CDR3 is TGTGCCAGCAGCCCGACTACGTCCTACGAGCAGTACTTC. It codes for CASSPTTSYEQYF.

The chain combines TRBV29-1 with TRBJ1-4; possible D gene TRBD1, 5 bases. With 0 bases removed from V and 7 bases from J, the gap between germline ends came to 9 bases. The CDR3 spans 13 residues. Germline CDR1 reads SQVTM; CDR2 reads ANQGSEA. The CDR3 sequence: CSVEEQGGEKLFF. The CDR3 bases are TGCAGCGTTGAAGAGCAGGGAGGTGAAAAACTGTTTTTT. Full variable domain (missing parts from reference TRBV29-1 and TRBJ1-4): SAVISQKPSRDICQRGTSLTIQCQVDSQVTMMFWYRQQPGQSLTLIATANQGSEATYESGFVIDKFPISRPNLTFSTLTVSNMSPEDSSIYLCSVEEQGGEKLFFGSGTQLSVL.

In its sample, this clonotype was seen many times. The rearrangement uses TRBV20-1 and TRBJ2-5, with 8 nucleotides matching TRBD1. Trimming cost V 5 bases and J 2 bases; bases outside gene matches: 4. The germline CDR1 and CDR2 sequences are DFQATT and SNEGSKA (reference sequence). This CDR3 has 13 amino acids. The CDR3 DNA sequence: TGCAGTGCTGCAGGGGGCGGACAAGAGACCCAGTACTTC. This translates into CSAAGGGQETQYF.

This clonotype has at least ten counts. The V call is TRBV11-2, the J call TRBJ1-4, with D perhaps TRBD1 (5 bases). CDR3 length: 15 amino acids. Germline V gives CDR1 SGHAT, CDR2 FQNNGV. The V and J ends lost 6 bases and 4 bases respectively, with 15 bases between them. CDR3 DNA: TGTGCCAGCAGTCCCGAGGGGCAGTATAATGAAAAACTGTTTTTT. Its translation: CASSPEGQYNEKLFF.